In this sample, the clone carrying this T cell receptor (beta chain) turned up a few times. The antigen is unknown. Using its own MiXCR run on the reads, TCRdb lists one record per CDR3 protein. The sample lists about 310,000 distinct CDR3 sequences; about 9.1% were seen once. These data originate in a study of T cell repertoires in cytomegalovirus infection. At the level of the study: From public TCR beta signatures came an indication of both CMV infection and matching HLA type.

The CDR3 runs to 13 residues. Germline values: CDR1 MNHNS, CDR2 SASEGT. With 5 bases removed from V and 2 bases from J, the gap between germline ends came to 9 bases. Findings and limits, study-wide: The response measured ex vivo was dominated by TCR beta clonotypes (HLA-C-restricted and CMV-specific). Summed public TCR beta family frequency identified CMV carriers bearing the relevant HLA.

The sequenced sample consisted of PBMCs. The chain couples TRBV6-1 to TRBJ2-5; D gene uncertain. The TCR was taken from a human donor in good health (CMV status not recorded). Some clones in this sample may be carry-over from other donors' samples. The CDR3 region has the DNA TGTGCCAGCAGTTGGACGGCGCAAGAGACCCAGTACTTC. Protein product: CASSWTAQETQYF.